This T cell receptor (beta chain) was identified during a study of human T cells and chemical hapten exposure. Indicated time point: patch test 2, 6 weeks after DPC sensitization. Treatment reported: therapeutic diphenylcyclopropenone sensitization with weekly scalp DPC. The study enrolled 18 to 70-year-old alopecia patients suitable for DPC. V dropped 3 bases and J dropped 0 bases, with 13 bases sitting between them. CDR1 and CDR2 (germline): LGHDT, YNNKEL (reference sequence). The CDR3 loop spans 16 amino acids. Within the library, unique molecular identifiers were attached to each individual cDNA molecule. In the source study's methods: Across samples, TCR counts had a median of about 100,000 and ranged from roughly 23,224 to 690,600. Each CDR3 protein is one row after TCRdb ran MiXCR on the RACE reads. These V and J calls derive from TCRdb rather than the authors' analysis. This table has tens of thousands of distinct CDR3 sequences, approximately 10% appearing once.

The receptor's source is a man in his forties or fifties with alopecia areata. Some clones in this sample may be carry-over from other donors' samples. Source: whole blood, taken in connection with sensitization to the hapten diphenylcyclopropenone (DPC). This chain uses TRBV3-1 with TRBJ2-3; D gene ambiguous. CDR3 amino acids: CASSHGPGASTDTQYF. In DNA form, the CDR3 reads TGTGCCAGCAGCCACGGGCCCGGTGCGAGCACAGATACGCAGTATTTT.